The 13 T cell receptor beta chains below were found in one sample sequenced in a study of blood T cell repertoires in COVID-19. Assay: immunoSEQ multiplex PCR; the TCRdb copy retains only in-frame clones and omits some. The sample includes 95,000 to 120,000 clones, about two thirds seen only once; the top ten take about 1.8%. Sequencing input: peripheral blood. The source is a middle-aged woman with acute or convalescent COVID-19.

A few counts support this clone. The CDR3 protein is CASSPRGDPYEKLFF. Here the CDR3 DNA reads TGTGCCAGCAGCCCCCGGGGTGACCCCTATGAAAAACTGTTTTTT. The rearrangement uses TRBV9 and TRBJ1-4, with unresolved D. Germline V gene lookup returns CDR1 SGDLS and CDR2 YYNGEE. V shed 4 bases and J shed 6 bases, with 16 bases lying between them. The CDR3 is 15 residues long.

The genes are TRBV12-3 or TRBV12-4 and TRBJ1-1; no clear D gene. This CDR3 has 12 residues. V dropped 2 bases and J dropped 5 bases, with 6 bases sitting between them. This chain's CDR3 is CASSLSQTEAFF. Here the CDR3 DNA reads TGTGCCAGCAGTTTATCTCAGACTGAAGCTTTCTTT.

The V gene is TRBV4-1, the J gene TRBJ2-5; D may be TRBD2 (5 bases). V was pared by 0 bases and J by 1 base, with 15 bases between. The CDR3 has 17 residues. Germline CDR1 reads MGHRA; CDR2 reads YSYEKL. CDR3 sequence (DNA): TGCGCCAGCAGCCAAGAATTGCGGGTCACCCCCCAAGAGACCCAGTACTTC. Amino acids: CASSQELRVTPQETQYF.

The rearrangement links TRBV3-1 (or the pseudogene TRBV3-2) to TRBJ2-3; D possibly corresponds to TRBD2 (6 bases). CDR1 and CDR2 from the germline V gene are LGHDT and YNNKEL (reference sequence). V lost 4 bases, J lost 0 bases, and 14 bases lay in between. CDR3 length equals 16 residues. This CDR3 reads CASSPQPGLSTDTQYF. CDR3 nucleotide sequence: TGTGCCAGCAGCCCACAACCGGGACTGAGCACAGATACGCAGTATTTT.

DNA of the CDR3: TGTGCCAGCTCCTTTTCAGGGGGCGCGGACTATGGCTACACCTTC. Translating gives CASSFSGGADYGYTF. The rearrangement joins TRBV7-2 to TRBJ1-2; 8 bases map to TRBD1. Germline trimming cut 8 bases from V and 3 bases from J; bases unmatched to any gene: 11. Germline loops: CDR1 SGHTA, CDR2 FQGNSA. CDR3 length: 15 residues. The full variable domain, its missing parts supplied by reference TRBV7-2 and TRBJ1-2, is GAGVSQSPSNKVTEKGKDVELRCDPISGHTALYWYRQSLGQGLEFLIYFQGNSAPDKSGLPSDRFSAERTGGSVSTLTIQRTQQEDSAVYLCASSFSGGADYGYTFGSGTRLTVV.

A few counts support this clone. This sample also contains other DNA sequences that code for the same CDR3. The CDR3 coding sequence is TGCGCCAGCAGCTTGGCCGGCACAGATACGCAGTATTTT. Residues: CASSLAGTDTQYF. J is TRBJ2-3 and V is TRBV5-1; D is undetermined. CDR1 SGHRS and CDR2 YFSETQ come from the germline V gene. V lost 0 bases, J lost 1 base, and 3 bases lay in between. The length of the CDR3 is 13 residues.

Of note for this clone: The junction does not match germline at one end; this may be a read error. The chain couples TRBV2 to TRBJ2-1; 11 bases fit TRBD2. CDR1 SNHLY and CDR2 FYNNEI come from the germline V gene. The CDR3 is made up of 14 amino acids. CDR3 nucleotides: TGTGCCAGCAGAGAAGGGCTAGCGGGGGGCTGGGAGTTCTTC. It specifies CASREGLAGGWEFF.

CDR3 bases: TGTGCCAGCAGTATATCCGGGACAGGCCTACCCTATGGCTACACCTTC. As protein: CASSISGTGLPYGYTF. The chain joins TRBV28 to TRBJ1-2; 8 nucleotides agree with TRBD1. CDR3 length: 16 amino acids. The V gene's germline CDR1 is MDHEN and CDR2 SYDVKM. The V and J ends lost 5 bases and 4 bases, in that order; junction bases with no gene match: 12.

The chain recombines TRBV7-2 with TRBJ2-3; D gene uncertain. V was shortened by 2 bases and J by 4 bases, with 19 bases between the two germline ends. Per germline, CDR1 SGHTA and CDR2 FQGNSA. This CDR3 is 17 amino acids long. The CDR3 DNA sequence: TGTGCCAGCAGCTTACTGGGCAGCTCCACTTCTGCAGATACGCAGTATTTT. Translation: CASSLLGSSTSADTQYF.

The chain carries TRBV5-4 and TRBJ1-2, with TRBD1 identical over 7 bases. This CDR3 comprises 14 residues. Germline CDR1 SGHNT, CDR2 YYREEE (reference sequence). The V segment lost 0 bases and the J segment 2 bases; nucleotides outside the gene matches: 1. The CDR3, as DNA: TGTGCCAGCAGCTTGGAGGGGGCAAACTATGGCTACACCTTC. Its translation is CASSLEGANYGYTF. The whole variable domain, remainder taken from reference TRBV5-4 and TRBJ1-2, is ETGVTQSPTHLIKTRGQQVTLRCSSQSGHNTVSWYQQALGQGPQFIFQYYREEENGRGNFPPRFSGLQFPNYSSELNVNALELDDSALYLCASSLEGANYGYTFGSGTRLTVV.

The CDR3 DNA reads TGTGCCAGCAGTTTATCAGGGGGCCTCACTGAAGCTTTCTTT. As protein: CASSLSGGLTEAFF. The chain employs TRBV28 and TRBJ1-1; 8 positions match TRBD1. The trim removed 1 base at V and 4 bases at J, leaving 2 bases unmatched. Germline V gene data show CDR1 as MDHEN and CDR2 as SYDVKM. This CDR3 is built from 14 residues.

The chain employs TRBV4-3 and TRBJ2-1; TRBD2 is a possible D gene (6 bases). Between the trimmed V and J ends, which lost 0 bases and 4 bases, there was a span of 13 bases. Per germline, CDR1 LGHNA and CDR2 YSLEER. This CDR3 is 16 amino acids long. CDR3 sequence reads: CASSQDLLAGYNEQFF. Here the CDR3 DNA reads TGCGCCAGCAGCCAAGATTTACTAGCAGGGTACAATGAGCAGTTCTTC.

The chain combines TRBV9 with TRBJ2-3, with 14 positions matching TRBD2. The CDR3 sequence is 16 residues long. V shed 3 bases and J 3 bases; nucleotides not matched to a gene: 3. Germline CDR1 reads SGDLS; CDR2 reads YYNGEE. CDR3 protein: CASSARTSGGTDTQYF. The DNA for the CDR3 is TGTGCCAGCAGCGCTCGGACTAGCGGGGGGACAGATACGCAGTATTTT.